Here is one TCR beta chain with its context. Its antigen is not identified. Other DNA sequences in the same sample also yield this CDR3. The data stem from a study of shared clonotypes between healthy human individuals. Study at large: There were three CD4 naive, three CD4 memory, two CD8 naive and one CD8 memory plates per donor. Regarding the study as a whole: Donor scarcity curtailed the genetic and exposure-history diversity represented herein.

It was CD45RO-negative cells, positively selected for CCR7, that made up naive CD8 cells, with terminally differentiated effector memory CD45RA+ cells excluded. Researchers divided each subset's genomic DNA evenly across several immunoSEQ plates. DNA at 200 ng, around 30,000 T cell genomes, went into sorted-subset replicate PCRs. Clones were sequenced by immunoSEQ multiplex PCR, and TCRdb holds only the in-frame ones, with some missing. The sample has 1.5 million to 2.5 million clones, about 95% seen once. What was sequenced was naive CD8+ T cells sorted from blood. This TCR came from a young man in good health.

The CDR3 reads CASSTTGGSYEQYF. DNA of the CDR3: TGTGCCAGCAGTACTACAGGGGGCTCGTACGAGCAGTACTTC. The V gene is TRBV28, the J gene TRBJ2-7; TRBD1 aligns across 9 bases. Germline lookup yields CDR1 MDHEN and CDR2 SYDVKM. This CDR3 spans 14 amino acids. Germline trimming cut 5 bases from V and 4 bases from J; bases unmatched to any gene: 6.